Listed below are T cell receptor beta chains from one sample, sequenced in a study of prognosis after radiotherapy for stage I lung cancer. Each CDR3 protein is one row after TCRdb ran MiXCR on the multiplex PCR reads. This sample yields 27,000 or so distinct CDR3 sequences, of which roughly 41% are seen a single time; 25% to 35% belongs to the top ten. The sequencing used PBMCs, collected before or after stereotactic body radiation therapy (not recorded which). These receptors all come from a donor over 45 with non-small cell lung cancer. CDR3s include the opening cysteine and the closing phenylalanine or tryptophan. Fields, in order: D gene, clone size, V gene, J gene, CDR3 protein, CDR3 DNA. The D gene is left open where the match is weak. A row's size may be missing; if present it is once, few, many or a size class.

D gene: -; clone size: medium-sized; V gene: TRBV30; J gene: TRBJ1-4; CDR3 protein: CAWQGGFNEKLFF; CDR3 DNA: TGTGCCTGGCAAGGGGGGTTTAATGAAAAACTGTTTTTT
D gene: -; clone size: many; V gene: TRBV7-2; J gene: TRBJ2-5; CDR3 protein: CASSQNSGHQETQYF; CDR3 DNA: TGTGCCAGCAGCCAAAATAGCGGCCATCAAGAGACCCAGTACTTC
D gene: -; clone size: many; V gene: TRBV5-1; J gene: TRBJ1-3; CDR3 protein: CASSRGSSGVGGNTIYF; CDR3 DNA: TGCGCCAGCAGCCGAGGGTCATCAGGGGTCGGTGGAAACACCATATATTTT
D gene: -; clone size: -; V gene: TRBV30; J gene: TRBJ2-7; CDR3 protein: CAWCAGNEQYF; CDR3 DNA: TGTGCCTGGTGCGCGGGGAACGAGCAGTACTTC
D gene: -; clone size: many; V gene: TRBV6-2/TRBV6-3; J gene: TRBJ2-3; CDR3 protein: CASSRTTDSTDTQYF; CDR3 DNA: TGTGCCAGCAGTCGGACTACCGATAGCACAGATACGCAGTATTTT
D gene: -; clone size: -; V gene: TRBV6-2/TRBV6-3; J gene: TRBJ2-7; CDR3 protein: CASSEGQTGSYEQYF; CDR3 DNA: TGTGCCAGCAGTGAAGGACAGACGGGGTCCTACGAGCAGTACTTC
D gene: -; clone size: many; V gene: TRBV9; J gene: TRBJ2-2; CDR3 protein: CASSSGGSDTGELFF; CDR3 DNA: TGTGCCAGCAGCAGCGGTGGGTCGGACACCGGGGAGCTGTTTTTT
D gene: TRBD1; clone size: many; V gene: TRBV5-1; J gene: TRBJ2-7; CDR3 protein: CASADRGNMSYEQYF; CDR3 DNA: TGCGCCAGCGCCGACAGGGGGAACATGTCCTACGAGCAGTACTTC
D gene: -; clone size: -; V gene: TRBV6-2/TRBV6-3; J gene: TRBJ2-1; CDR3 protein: CASITRTTDYNEQFF; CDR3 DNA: TGTGCCAGCATAACCCGGACTACAGACTACAATGAGCAGTTCTTC
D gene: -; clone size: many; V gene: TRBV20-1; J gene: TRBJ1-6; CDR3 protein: CSALGSANSPLHF; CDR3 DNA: TGCAGTGCTTTGGGGAGCGCGAATTCACCCCTCCACTTT
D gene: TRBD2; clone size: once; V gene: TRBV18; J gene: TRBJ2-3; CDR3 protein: CAREAGVGTDTQYF; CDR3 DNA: TGTGCCAGAGAAGCGGGAGTAGGCACAGATACGCAGTATTTT
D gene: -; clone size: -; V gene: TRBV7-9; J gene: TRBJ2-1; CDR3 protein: CASDRNNEQFF; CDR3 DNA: TGTGCCAGCGACAGGAACAATGAGCAGTTCTTC
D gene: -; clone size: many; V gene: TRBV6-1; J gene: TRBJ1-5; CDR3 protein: CATCGWNPIMYF; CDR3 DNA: TGTGCCACCTGTGGATGGAACCCGATTATGTATTTT
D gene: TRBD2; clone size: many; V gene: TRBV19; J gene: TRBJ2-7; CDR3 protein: CASSTTGTSGVSSYEQYF; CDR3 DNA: TGTGCCAGTAGTACAACCGGGACTAGCGGGGTGAGCTCCTACGAGCAGTACTTC
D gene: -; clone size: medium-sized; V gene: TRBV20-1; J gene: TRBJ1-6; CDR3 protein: CSARKELNSPLHF; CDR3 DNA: TGCAGTGCTAGAAAAGAGTTAAATTCACCCCTCCACTTT
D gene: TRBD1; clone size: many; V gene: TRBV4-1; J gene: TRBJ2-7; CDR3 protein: CASSPGQGASYEQYF; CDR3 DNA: TGCGCCAGCAGCCCCGGACAGGGGGCCTCCTACGAGCAGTACTTC
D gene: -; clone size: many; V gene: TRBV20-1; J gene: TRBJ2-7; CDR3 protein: CSAREDGDYEQYF; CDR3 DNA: TGCAGTGCTAGAGAGGACGGGGACTACGAGCAGTACTTC
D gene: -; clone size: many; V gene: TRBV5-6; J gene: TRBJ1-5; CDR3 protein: CASSLGADQPQHF; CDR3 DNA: TGTGCCAGCAGCTTGGGAGCCGATCAGCCCCAGCATTTT
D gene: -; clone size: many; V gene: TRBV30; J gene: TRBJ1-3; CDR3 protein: CASHVEVNSGNTIYF; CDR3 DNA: TGTGCCTCTCATGTGGAGGTGAACTCTGGAAACACCATATATTTT
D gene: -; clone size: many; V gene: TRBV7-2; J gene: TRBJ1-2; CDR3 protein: CASTPDPGGGLYGYTF; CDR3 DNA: TGTGCCAGCACCCCAGACCCGGGAGGAGGGCTCTATGGCTACACCTTC
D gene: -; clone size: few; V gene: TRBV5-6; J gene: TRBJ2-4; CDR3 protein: CASSRGWAGPNIQYF; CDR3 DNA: TGTGCCAGCAGCCGGGGGTGGGCTGGGCCCAACATTCAGTACTTC
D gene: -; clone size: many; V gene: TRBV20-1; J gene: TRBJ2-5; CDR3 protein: CSAKGGGETQYF; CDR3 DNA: TGCAGTGCTAAAGGAGGTGGGGAGACCCAGTACTTC
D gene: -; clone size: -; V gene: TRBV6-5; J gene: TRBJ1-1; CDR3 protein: CASSYSSKVNTEAFF; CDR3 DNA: TGTGCCAGCAGTTACTCTAGTAAGGTGAACACTGAAGCTTTCTTT
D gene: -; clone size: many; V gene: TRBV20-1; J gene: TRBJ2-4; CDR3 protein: CSATEGLAKNIQYF; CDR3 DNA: TGCAGTGCTACGGAGGGACTAGCCAAAAACATTCAGTACTTC
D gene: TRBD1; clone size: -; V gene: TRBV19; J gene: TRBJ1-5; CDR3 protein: CASSSRGQGNQPQHF; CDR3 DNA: TGTGCCAGTAGTTCGCGGGGACAGGGCAATCAGCCCCAGCATTTT
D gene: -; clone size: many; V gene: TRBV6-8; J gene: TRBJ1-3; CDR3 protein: CASNLRGTGNTIYF; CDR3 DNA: TGTGCCAGCAACCTCCGGGGGACTGGAAACACCATATATTTT
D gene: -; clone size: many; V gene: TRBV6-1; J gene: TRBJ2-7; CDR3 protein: CASSNGQNYEQYF; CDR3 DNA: TGTGCCAGCTCCAACGGACAAAACTACGAGCAGTACTTC
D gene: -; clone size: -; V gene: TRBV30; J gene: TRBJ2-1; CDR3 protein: CAWIVKGGAEQFF; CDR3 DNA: TGTGCCTGGATTGTAAAGGGTGGGGCTGAGCAGTTCTTC
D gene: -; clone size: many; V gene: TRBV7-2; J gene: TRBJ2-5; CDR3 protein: CASSLVAAQGETQYF; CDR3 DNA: TGTGCCAGCAGCTTAGTAGCGGCCCAAGGGGAGACCCAGTACTTC
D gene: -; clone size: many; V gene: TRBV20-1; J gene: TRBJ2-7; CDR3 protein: CSARDSLNTYEQYF; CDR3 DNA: TGCAGTGCTAGAGACTCTTTGAACACCTACGAGCAGTACTTC
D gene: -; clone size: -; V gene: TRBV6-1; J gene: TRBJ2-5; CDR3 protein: CASSEEAWRGGETQYF; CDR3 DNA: TGTGCCAGCAGTGAAGAGGCATGGAGGGGTGGGGAGACCCAGTACTTC
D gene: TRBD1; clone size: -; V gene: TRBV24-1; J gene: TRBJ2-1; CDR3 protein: CATSARGQGHYNEQFF; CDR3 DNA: TGTGCCACCAGTGCCCGGGGACAGGGGCATTACAATGAGCAGTTCTTC
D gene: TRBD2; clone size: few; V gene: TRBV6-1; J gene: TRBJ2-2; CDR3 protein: CASSPKREYRELFF; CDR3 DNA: TGTGCCAGCAGTCCTAAGCGGGAGTATCGGGAGCTGTTTTTT
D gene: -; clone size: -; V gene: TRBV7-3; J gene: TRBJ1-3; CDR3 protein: CASSFTGGNTIYF; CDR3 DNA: TGTGCCAGCAGCTTCACAGGGGGAAACACCATATATTTT
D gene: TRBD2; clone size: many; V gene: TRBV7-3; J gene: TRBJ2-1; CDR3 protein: CASSELAGVYNEQFF; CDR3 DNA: TGTGCCAGCAGCGAGCTAGCGGGCGTATACAATGAGCAGTTCTTC
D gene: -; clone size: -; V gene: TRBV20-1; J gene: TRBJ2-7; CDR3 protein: CSARGTGVSYEQYF; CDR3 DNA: TGCAGTGCTAGAGGAACGGGAGTCTCCTACGAGCAGTACTTC
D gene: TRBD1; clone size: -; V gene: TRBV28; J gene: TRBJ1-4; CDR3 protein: CASIPATGTGSEKLFF; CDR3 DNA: TGTGCCAGCATCCCAGCGACCGGGACAGGCTCTGAAAAACTGTTTTTT
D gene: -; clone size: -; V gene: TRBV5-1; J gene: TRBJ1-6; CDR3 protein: CASSFAGESPLNF; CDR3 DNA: TGCGCCAGCAGCTTCGCCGGAGAGTCACCCCTAAACTTT
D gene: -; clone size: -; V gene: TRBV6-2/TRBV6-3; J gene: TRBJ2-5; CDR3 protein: CASTEARLEGAPAYQETQYF; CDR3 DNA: TGTGCCAGCACTGAAGCGCGCTTAGAGGGCGCCCCGGCGTACCAAGAGACCCAGTACTTC
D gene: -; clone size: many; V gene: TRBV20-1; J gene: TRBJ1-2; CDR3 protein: CSASGDPNYGYTF; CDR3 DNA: TGCAGTGCTAGCGGCGACCCGAACTATGGCTACACCTTC
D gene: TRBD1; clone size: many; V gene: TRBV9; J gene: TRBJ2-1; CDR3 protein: CASSVGAGQGVNEQFF; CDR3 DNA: TGTGCCAGCAGCGTAGGCGCGGGACAGGGGGTCAATGAGCAGTTCTTC
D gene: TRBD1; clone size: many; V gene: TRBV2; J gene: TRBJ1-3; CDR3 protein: CASRDRGFTGNTIYF; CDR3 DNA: TGTGCCAGCAGGGACAGGGGGTTTACTGGAAACACCATATATTTT
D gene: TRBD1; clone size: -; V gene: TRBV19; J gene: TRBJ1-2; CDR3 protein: CASRDRGDLNYCYTF; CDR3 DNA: TGTGCCAGTCGGGACAGGGGCGATCTCAACTATTGTTACACCTTC
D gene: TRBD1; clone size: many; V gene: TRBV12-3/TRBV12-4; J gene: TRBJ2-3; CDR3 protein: CASGLGDRQYF; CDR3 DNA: TGTGCCAGCGGGCTAGGGGACAGGCAGTATTTT
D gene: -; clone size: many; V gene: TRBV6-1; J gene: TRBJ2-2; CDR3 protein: CATIGVTTGELFF; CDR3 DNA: TGTGCCACTATCGGGGTCACCACCGGGGAGCTGTTTTTT
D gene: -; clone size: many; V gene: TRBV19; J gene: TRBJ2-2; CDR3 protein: CASGRGSFGGELFF; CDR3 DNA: TGTGCCTCTGGCAGGGGTTCGTTTGGCGGGGAGCTGTTTTTT
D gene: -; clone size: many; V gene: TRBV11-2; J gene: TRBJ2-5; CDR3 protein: CASSLAGAETQYF; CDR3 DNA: TGTGCCAGCAGCTTAGCAGGGGCGGAGACCCAGTACTTC
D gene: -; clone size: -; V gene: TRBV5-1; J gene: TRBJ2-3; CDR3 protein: CASRGEFSTDTQYF; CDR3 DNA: TGCGCCAGCAGAGGGGAATTTAGCACAGATACGCAGTATTTT
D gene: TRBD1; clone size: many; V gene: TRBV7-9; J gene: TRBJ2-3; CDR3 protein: CASSSQLGQGRSTDTQYF; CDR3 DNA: TGTGCCAGCAGCTCCCAACTGGGACAGGGGAGAAGCACAGATACGCAGTATTTT
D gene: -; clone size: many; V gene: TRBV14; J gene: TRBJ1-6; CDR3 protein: CASSQLGLNSPLHF; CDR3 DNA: TGTGCCAGCAGCCAATTGGGGCTGAATTCACCCCTCCACTTT
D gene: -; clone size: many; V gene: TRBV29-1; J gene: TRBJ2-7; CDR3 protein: CSVESGRGQNEQYF; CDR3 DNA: TGCAGCGTTGAATCCGGCAGGGGTCAAAACGAGCAGTACTTC